The rows below give T cell receptor beta chains drawn from one sample of a study of PD-L1 blockade in urothelial cancer. Sequencing was performed with immunoSEQ multiplex PCR; in TCRdb, only in-frame clones are kept and a portion is missing. This table holds some 120,000 clones, about 89% found once. The sample in question was PBMCs, obtained around atezolizumab (anti-PD-L1) treatment. All receptors come from a man between 60 and 75 years old with urothelial cancer. CDR3s leave out the opening cysteine and the closing phenylalanine or tryptophan.

CDR3 length,J gene,V gene,CDR3 protein
14,TRBJ2-5,TRBV5-1,ASSFTPGQGQETQY
14,TRBJ2-2,TRBV28,ASSPERTGGTGELF
14,TRBJ1-2,TRBV7-9,ASSLGTFPPVYGYT
9,TRBJ1-2,TRBV20-1,SAGPDYGYT
13,TRBJ2-1,TRBV14,ASSQVTSGSHEQF
13,TRBJ2-5,TRBV7-2,ASSWRRGGQGTQY
11,TRBJ1-1,TRBV28,ASSLGMNTEAF
14,TRBJ2-4,TRBV7-8,ASRAFPTGDKNIQY
13,TRBJ2-1,TRBV6-6,ASSFGLAGNNEQF
12,TRBJ2-2,TRBV14,ASSLGQGAGELF